The clone carrying this TCR beta chain showed up many times. Indicated time point: pre-sensitization, week 0. Treatment given: therapeutic diphenylcyclopropenone sensitization with weekly scalp DPC. The source of the sample is a study of human T cells and chemical hapten exposure. Individual cDNA molecules in this library carried unique molecular identifiers. TCRdb analysed the RACE reads with MiXCR anew, one entry per CDR3 protein. The sample lists 380,000 or so distinct CDR3 sequences; about 5.4% were seen once. The CDR3 is 15 residues long. Trimming cost V 1 base and J 4 bases; bases outside gene matches: 3. CDR1 is LGHNA, CDR2 YSLEER, per germline.

Specimen: whole blood, collected in connection with sensitization to the hapten diphenylcyclopropenone (DPC). This chain connects TRBV4-3 to TRBJ1-2; 10 nucleotides agree with TRBD1. The TCR sequence derives from a woman aged 18-30 years with alopecia areata. Some clones in this sample may be carry-over from other donors' samples. CDR3 coding DNA: TGCGCCAGCAGCCAAGGGGGACAGGGGCGCTATGGCTACACCTTC. Its protein product is CASSQGGQGRYGYTF.